Listed here are 12 T cell receptor beta chains from one sample, sequenced in a study of T cell responses to AZD1222 COVID-19 vaccine. TCRdb keeps only in-frame clones here, not all; method: immunoSEQ multiplex PCR. The repertoire has tens of thousands of clones, approximately 86% of them found once; the top ten carry 6% to 7.5%. The source was peripheral blood, collected 28 days after the second AZD1222 dose. The receptors come from an adult who received the AZD1222 COVID-19 vaccine.

This chain uses TRBV5-1 with TRBJ2-5; 16 bases match TRBD2. This CDR3 has 17 amino acids. V was pared by 0 bases and J by 5 bases, with 4 bases of the junction left unmatched. Germline CDR1 SGHRS, CDR2 YFSETQ. Here the CDR3 reads CASSLAGLAGGSETQYF. The CDR3 coding sequence is TGCGCCAGCAGCTTGGCGGGACTAGCGGGGGGGTCGGAGACCCAGTACTTC.

This clone was seen only once. The CDR3 sequence is CASSLAPGADTQYF. The CDR3 DNA follows: TGTGCCAGCAGCTTAGCACCGGGGGCGGATACGCAGTATTTT. The chain carries TRBV7-9 and TRBJ2-3, with D tentatively TRBD1 or TRBD2 (6 bases each). V dropped 0 bases and J dropped 6 bases, with 10 bases sitting between them. Per germline, CDR1 SEHNR and CDR2 FQNEAQ (reference sequence). The CDR3 contains 14 residues.

This clone was counted a few times. J is TRBJ1-4 and V is TRBV7-9, with a tentative D call TRBD1 (6 bases). Trimming cost V 4 bases and J 0 bases, with 12 bases left between them. Germline values: CDR1 SEHNR, CDR2 FQNEAQ (reference sequence). This CDR3 region has 16 residues. The CDR3 loop is CASSSTGLTTNEKLFF. CDR3 coding DNA: TGTGCCAGCAGCTCCACAGGGCTGACAACTAATGAAAAACTGTTTTTT. Filled out from reference TRBV7-9 and TRBJ1-4, the complete variable domain reads DTGVSQNPRHKITKRGQNVTFRCDPISEHNRLYWYRQTLGQGPEFLTYFQNEAQLEKSRLLSDRFSAERPKGSFSTLEIQRTEQGDSAMYLCASSSTGLTTNEKLFFGSGTQLSVL.

The chain recombines TRBV4-3 with TRBJ1-4, with 7 bases fitting TRBD1. The V gene end was trimmed by 0 bases and the J gene end by 6 bases; junction bases not matched to a gene: 7. Germline V gene data show CDR1 as LGHNA and CDR2 as YSLEER. The CDR3 is 16 residues long. CDR3 nucleotides: TGCGCCAGCAGCCAAGATGTGCAGGGGGTACATGAAAAACTGTTTTTT. Amino acid sequence: CASSQDVQGVHEKLFF.

This clone was seen only once. The chain carries TRBV3-1 (or the pseudogene TRBV3-2) and TRBJ1-1; possibly TRBD1 for D (6 bases). The germline V gene encodes CDR1 LGHDT and CDR2 YNNKEL (reference sequence). Trimming removed 7 bases from V and 0 bases from J, with 9 bases in between. This CDR3 region has 13 residues. The CDR3 is CASTGQLNTEAFF. DNA of the CDR3: TGTGCCAGCACCGGACAGTTGAACACTGAAGCTTTCTTT.

The V call is TRBV5-1, the J call TRBJ1-5; D may be TRBD1 (5 bases). Trimming took 0 bases from V and 7 from J, leaving 14 bases between them. The CDR3 runs to 15 residues. In germline, CDR1 is SGHRS, CDR2 YFSETQ. The CDR3 DNA reads as TGCGCCAGCAGCTTGGGCACGACAGAAGAACAGCCCCAGCATTTT. It encodes CASSLGTTEEQPQHF.

This clone was picked up a small number of times. The rearrangement joins TRBV4-2 to TRBJ1-6; TRBD1 is a possible D gene (6 bases). Germline V gives CDR1 LGHNA, CDR2 YNFKEQ. There are 14 residues in the CDR3. V dropped 0 bases and J dropped 8 bases, with 8 bases sitting between them. This chain's CDR3 is CASSQETGYSPLHF. The CDR3 DNA reads TGTGCCAGCAGCCAAGAAACAGGGTATTCACCCCTCCACTTT.

The J gene is TRBJ2-7, the V gene TRBV18; D is unclear. V dropped 3 bases and J dropped 0 bases, with 3 bases sitting between them. Germline loops: CDR1 KGHSH, CDR2 LQKENI. The CDR3 has 12 residues. The CDR3 spells CASSPSSYEQYF. DNA for the CDR3: TGTGCCAGCTCACCCAGCTCCTACGAGCAGTACTTC.

This clone has a single count. The rearrangement uses TRBV19 and TRBJ1-5; D might be TRBD1 (5 bases). Looked up from germline, CDR1 is LNHDA and CDR2 is SQIVND (reference sequence). CDR3 length equals 16 residues. The V end was cut by 3 bases, the J end by 0 bases, with 12 bases between. The CDR3 sequence: CASSILRGFSNQPQHF. The CDR3 DNA follows: TGTGCCAGTAGTATCTTACGGGGGTTTAGCAATCAGCCCCAGCATTTT. The complete variable domain, with remaining parts taken from reference TRBV19 and TRBJ1-5, reads DGGITQSPKYLFRKEGQNVTLSCEQNLNHDAMYWYRQDPGQGLRLIYYSQIVNDFQKGDIAEGYSVSREKKESFPLTVTSAQKNPTAFYLCASSILRGFSNQPQHFGDGTRLSIL.

J is TRBJ1-1 and V is TRBV28; unclear D gene. Germline lookup yields CDR1 MDHEN and CDR2 SYDVKM. Trimming took 10 bases from V and 1 from J, leaving 13 bases between them. The CDR3 consists of 13 residues. The CDR3 reads CATYPEPNTEAFF. The CDR3 region has the DNA TGTGCCACCTATCCCGAGCCGAACACTGAAGCTTTCTTT.

The rearrangement links TRBV19 to TRBJ1-1; D is possibly TRBD1 (6 bases). Trimming removed 6 bases at V and 10 bases at J, with 12 bases between. The CDR3 consists of 11 residues. Germline CDR1 and CDR2: LNHDA and SQIVND (reference sequence). The CDR3 loop is CASRARGGAFF. The CDR3 nucleotides are TGTGCCAGTAGGGCTAGGGGGGGAGCTTTCTTT.

The chain recombines TRBV7-2 with TRBJ1-1, with D perhaps matching TRBD1 (6 bases). CDR1 SGHTA and CDR2 FQGNSA come from the germline V gene. With 5 bases removed from V and 4 bases from J, the gap between germline ends came to 14 bases. The CDR3 length is 14 residues. The CDR3 loop is CASSPSTGSTEAFF. CDR3 sequence (DNA): TGTGCCAGCAGCCCCTCGACAGGATCCACTGAAGCTTTCTTT.